These 17 T cell receptor beta chains were sequenced from one sample in a study of molecular identifiers for immune sequencing clone quantification. TCRdb redid the calling of the PCR reads with MiXCR, one entry per CDR3 protein. The sample lists 75,000 to 100,000 distinct CDR3 sequences, under 20% occurring once. Sequences were obtained from naive CD8+ T cells from blood, with Jurkat cell RNA spiked in. The subset: FACS-sorted CD8+CD4-CCR7+CD45RA+ naive T cells. The receptors shown here come from a human donor in good health. Some libraries in this study had Jurkat cell RNA spiked in.

This clonotype occurred once. Just one base apart from a much larger clone, this may be a read error. The rearrangement links TRBV2 to TRBJ2-2; D is uncertain. The CDR3 has 13 amino acids. The germline CDR1 and CDR2 sequences are SNHLY and FYNNEI. The ends were cut back, 6 bases at V and 14 bases at J, with 19 bases in the middle. CDR3 loop: CASSHTGDTRLFF. The DNA for the CDR3 is TGTGCCAGCAGCCATACTGGAGACACCCGTCTGTTTTTT.

This clonotype was recorded at least ten times. This chain joins TRBV4-3 and TRBJ2-7; weak D call: TRBD1 (6 bases). From germline, CDR1 is LGHNA and CDR2 YSLEER. This CDR3 is 14 amino acids long. V was clipped by 0 bases and J by 4 bases, with 10 bases between them. The CDR3 bases are TGCGCCAGCAGCCAAGACAGGGGAAAGTACGAGCAGTACTTC. Its protein is CASSQDRGKYEQYF.

This clonotype was observed a single time. A much larger clone lies a single base off, so this may be a read error. The chain is built from TRBV4-3 and TRBJ2-3, with a tentative D call TRBD2 (5 bases). This CDR3 comprises 16 residues. Germline V gene data show CDR1 as LGHNA and CDR2 as YSLEER. For the CDR3, the DNA is TGCGCCAGCAGCCAGTCTAGCCGGGCAAGCACAGATACGCAGTGTTTT. Its translation: CASSQSSRASTDTQCF.

The chain links TRBV24-1 to TRBJ2-1, with D perhaps TRBD1 or TRBD2 (5 bases each). Between the trimmed V and J ends, which lost 3 bases and 2 bases, there was a span of 10 bases. From germline, CDR1 is KGHDR and CDR2 SFDVKD. This CDR3 contains 15 residues. CDR3 sequence: CATSDAGATYNEQFF. The CDR3 region has the DNA TGTGCCACCAGTGATGCCGGGGCAACCTACAATGAGCAGTTCTTC.

J is TRBJ1-5 and V is TRBV11-2; no firm D call. Looked up from germline, CDR1 is SGHAT and CDR2 is FQNNGV. Trimming pared 1 base from V and 2 bases from J, leaving 6 bases between. The CDR3 totals 14 residues. CDR3 sequence reads: CASSLGNGNQPQHF. Here the CDR3 DNA reads TGTGCCAGCAGCTTAGGCAACGGCAATCAGCCCCAGCATTTT.

Ten or more counts support this clonotype. The V gene is TRBV28, the J gene TRBJ1-4, with D perhaps TRBD1 (5 bases). V gave up 4 bases and J gave up 8 bases, with 14 bases separating them. The CDR3 consists of 14 residues. CDR1 and CDR2 (germline): MDHEN, SYDVKM. The CDR3 here is CASSWDGYGEKLFF. DNA of the CDR3: TGTGCCAGCAGTTGGGACGGATATGGAGAAAAACTGTTTTTT.

This clonotype was seen just once. In nucleotides, the CDR3 is TGTGCCAGCAGCCCGACGAGGGGTTCTAGCACAGATACGCAGTATTTT. Translating gives CASSPTRGSSTDTQYF. V usage is TRBV14 and J usage is TRBJ2-3, with D perhaps matching TRBD1 or TRBD2 (5 bases each). Germline CDR1 is SGHDN and CDR2 is FVKESK. There are 16 residues in the CDR3. With 4 bases removed from V and 0 bases from J, the gap between germline ends came to 14 bases.

The sample holds many counts of this clonotype. V gene TRBV4-3 combines with J gene TRBJ1-1; tentatively, D is TRBD1 (6 bases). V gave up 2 bases and J gave up 3 bases, with 16 bases separating them. Per the germline V gene, CDR1 is LGHNA and CDR2 is YSLEER. The CDR3 length is 16 residues. The DNA of the CDR3 is TGCGCCAGCAGCCAACATTTTCAGGGGCTGTACACTGAAGCTTTCTTT. Protein: CASSQHFQGLYTEAFF.

Concerning this clonotype: This could be a read error, since a much larger clone is one nucleotide away. The rearrangement joins TRBV7-9 to TRBJ2-7; no definite D call. The CDR3 runs 15 residues. Trimming stripped 4 bases from V and 0 bases from J, with 13 bases between. The germline V gene encodes CDR1 SEHNR and CDR2 FQNEAQ (reference sequence). The CDR3 region is CASSSDGPSSYEQYF. CDR3 coding DNA: TGTGCCAGCAGCTCAGACGGGCCGAGCTCCTACGAGCAGTACTTC.

In this sample, this clonotype turned up many times. The CDR3 DNA sequence: TGTGCCAGCAGTACCTTTACAGGGAACGGGGTCACAGATACGCAGTATTTT. This encodes CASSTFTGNGVTDTQYF. The genes are TRBV2 and TRBJ2-3, with D possibly matching TRBD1 (6 bases). The V end lost 5 bases, the J end lost 2 bases, and 20 bases lay between the germline ends. This CDR3 is built from 17 residues. Germline V lookup: CDR1 SNHLY, CDR2 FYNNEI.

The sample holds many counts of this clonotype. The chain is built from TRBV13 and TRBJ1-3; possible D gene TRBD1, 6 bases. The length of the CDR3 is 15 residues. Germline CDR1 is PRHDT and CDR2 is FYEKMQ (reference sequence). The V and J ends lost 5 bases and 5 bases respectively, with 16 bases between them. The CDR3 DNA reads TGTGCCAGCAGCCGTGACAGGACTTGGAGAAACACCATATATTTT. It encodes CASSRDRTWRNTIYF.

As regards this clonotype: This sequence may be a read error, since a much larger clone differs from it by one base. The J gene is TRBJ1-1, the V gene TRBV7-6; 9 bases are a match to TRBD1. This CDR3 has 14 amino acids. J lost 5 bases, V lost 5 bases, and 6 bases had no gene match. Looked up from germline, CDR1 is SGHVS and CDR2 is FNYEAQ. In DNA form, the CDR3 reads TGTGCCAGCAGCCACTCCGGGACAGGGACTGAAGCTTTCTTT. It codes for CASSHSGTGTEAFF.

This clonotype was seen ten or more times. The CDR3 spells CASTRTLADTQYF. The CDR3 coding sequence is TGTGCCAGCACCCGGACTCTCGCAGATACGCAGTATTTT. The chain recombines TRBV2 with TRBJ2-3, with a tentative D call TRBD2 (5 bases). This CDR3 has 13 amino acids. Trimming shortened V by 7 bases and J by 4 bases, and 12 bases separated the two germline ends. CDR1 is SNHLY and CDR2 is FYNNEI in the germline V gene.

This clonotype was seen many times. The chain links TRBV28 to TRBJ2-7, with D possibly TRBD2 on 6 matching bases. This CDR3 has 14 amino acids. Per the germline V gene, CDR1 is MDHEN and CDR2 is SYDVKM. Trimming removed 4 bases at V and 1 base at J, with 11 bases between. This chain's CDR3 is CASSSGTRSYEQYF. The CDR3 DNA reads TGTGCCAGCAGTTCGGGGACTCGTTCCTACGAGCAGTACTTC.

The chain is built from TRBV9 and TRBJ2-1; 7 bases are a match to TRBD2. The CDR3 totals 15 residues. CDR1 is SGDLS and CDR2 is YYNGEE in the germline V gene. The junction had 9 bases not matched to a gene; V was cut back by 0 bases and J by 9 bases. CDR3 protein: CASSVVGGSRGEQFF. The CDR3 DNA reads TGTGCCAGCAGCGTAGTTGGCGGGAGTCGGGGTGAGCAGTTCTTC.

In this sample, this clonotype turned up many times. The chain combines TRBV6-6 with TRBJ2-7; the match to TRBD2 covers 9 bases. Per germline, CDR1 MNHNY and CDR2 SVGAGI (reference sequence). The V segment lost 5 bases and the J segment 6 bases; nucleotides outside the gene matches: 2. The CDR3 has 12 amino acids. The CDR3, as DNA: TGTGCCAGCAGTCTTAGCGGGAGCGAGCAGTACTTC. Translating gives CASSLSGSEQYF.

This clonotype was observed at least ten times. The genes are TRBV12-5 and TRBJ2-2; D ambiguous. Germline loops: CDR1 LGHNT, CDR2 FRNRAP. Trimming left V 1 base short and J 8 bases short, with 8 bases between. There are 13 residues in the CDR3. CDR3 protein: CASGLAARGELFF. CDR3 nucleotide sequence: TGTGCTAGTGGTTTGGCAGCACGGGGGGAGCTGTTTTTT.